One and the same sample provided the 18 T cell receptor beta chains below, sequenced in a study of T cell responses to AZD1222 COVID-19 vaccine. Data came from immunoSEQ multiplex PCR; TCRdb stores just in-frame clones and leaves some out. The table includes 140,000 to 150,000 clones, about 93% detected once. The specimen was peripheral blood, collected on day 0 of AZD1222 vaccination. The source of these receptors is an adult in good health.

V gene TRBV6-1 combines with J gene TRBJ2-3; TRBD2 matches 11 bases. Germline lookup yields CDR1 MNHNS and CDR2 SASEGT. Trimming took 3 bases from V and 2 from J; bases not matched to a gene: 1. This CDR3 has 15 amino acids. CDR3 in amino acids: CASSETSGATDTQYF. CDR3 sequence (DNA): TGTGCCAGCAGTGAGACTAGCGGGGCCACAGATACGCAGTATTTT.

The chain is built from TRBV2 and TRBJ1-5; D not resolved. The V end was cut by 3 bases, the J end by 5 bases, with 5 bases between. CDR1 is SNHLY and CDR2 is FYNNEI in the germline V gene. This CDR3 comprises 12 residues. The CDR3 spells CASSDRHQPQHF. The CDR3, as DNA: TGTGCCAGCAGTGATCGGCATCAGCCCCAGCATTTT.

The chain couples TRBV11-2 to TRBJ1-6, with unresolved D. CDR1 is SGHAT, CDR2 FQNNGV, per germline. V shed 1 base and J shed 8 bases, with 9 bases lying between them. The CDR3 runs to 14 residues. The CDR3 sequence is CASSLAGRYSPLHF. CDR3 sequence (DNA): TGTGCCAGCAGCTTAGCGGGGAGGTATTCACCCCTCCACTTT. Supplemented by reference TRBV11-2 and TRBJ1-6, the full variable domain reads EAGVAQSPRYKIIEKRQSVAFWCNPISGHATLYWYQQILGQGPKLLIQFQNNGVVDDSQLPKDRFSAERLKGVDSTLKIQPAKLEDSAVYLCASSLAGRYSPLHFGNGTRLTVT.

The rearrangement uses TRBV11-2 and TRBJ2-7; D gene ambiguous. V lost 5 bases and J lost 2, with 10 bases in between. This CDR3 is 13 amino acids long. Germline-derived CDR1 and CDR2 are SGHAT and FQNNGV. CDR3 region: CASSRTPAYEQYF. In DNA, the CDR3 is TGTGCCAGCAGCCGGACCCCTGCCTACGAGCAGTACTTC.

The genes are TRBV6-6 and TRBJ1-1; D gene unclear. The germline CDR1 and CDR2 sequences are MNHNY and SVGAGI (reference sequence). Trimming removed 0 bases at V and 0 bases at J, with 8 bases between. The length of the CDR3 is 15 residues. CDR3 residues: CASSYSGSMNTEAFF. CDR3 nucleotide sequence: TGTGCCAGCAGTTACTCAGGGTCAATGAACACTGAAGCTTTCTTT.

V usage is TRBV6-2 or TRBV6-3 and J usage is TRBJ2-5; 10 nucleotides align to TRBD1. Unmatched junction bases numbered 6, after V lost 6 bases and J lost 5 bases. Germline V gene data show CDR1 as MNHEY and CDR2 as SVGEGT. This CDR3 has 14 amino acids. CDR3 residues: CASSPDRGSETQYF. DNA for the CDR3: TGTGCCAGCAGCCCGGACAGGGGGTCGGAGACCCAGTACTTC.

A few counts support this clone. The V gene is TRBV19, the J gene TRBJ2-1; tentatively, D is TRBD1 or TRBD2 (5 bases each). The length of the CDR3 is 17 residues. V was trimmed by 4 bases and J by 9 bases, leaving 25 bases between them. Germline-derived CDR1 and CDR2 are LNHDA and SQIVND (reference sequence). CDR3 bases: TGTGCCAGTAGTACCAGGGAGCAGGGCACTAGTGGGGCTGAGCAGTTCTTC. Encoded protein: CASSTREQGTSGAEQFF.

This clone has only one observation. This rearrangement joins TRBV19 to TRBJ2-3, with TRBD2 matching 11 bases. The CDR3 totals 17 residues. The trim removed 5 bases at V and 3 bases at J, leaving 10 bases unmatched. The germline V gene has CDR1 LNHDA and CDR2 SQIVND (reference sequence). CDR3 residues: CASSWQGSSGRTDTQYF. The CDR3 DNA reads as TGTGCCAGTAGTTGGCAAGGGTCTAGCGGGAGGACAGATACGCAGTATTTT.

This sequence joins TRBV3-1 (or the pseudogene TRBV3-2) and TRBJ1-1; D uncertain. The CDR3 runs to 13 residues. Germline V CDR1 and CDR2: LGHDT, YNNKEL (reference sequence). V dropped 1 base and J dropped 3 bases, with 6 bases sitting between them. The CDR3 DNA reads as TGTGCCAGCAGCCAAGTGATGGACACTGAAGCTTTCTTT. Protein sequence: CASSQVMDTEAFF.

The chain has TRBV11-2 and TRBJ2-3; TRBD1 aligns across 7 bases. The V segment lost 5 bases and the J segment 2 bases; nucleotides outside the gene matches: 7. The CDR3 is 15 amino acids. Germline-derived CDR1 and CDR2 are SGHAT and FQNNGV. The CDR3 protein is CASSQRTGDTDTQYF. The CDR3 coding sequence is TGTGCCAGCAGCCAACGGACAGGAGACACAGATACGCAGTATTTT. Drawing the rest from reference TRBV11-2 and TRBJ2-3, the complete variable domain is EAGVAQSPRYKIIEKRQSVAFWCNPISGHATLYWYQQILGQGPKLLIQFQNNGVVDDSQLPKDRFSAERLKGVDSTLKIQPAKLEDSAVYLCASSQRTGDTDTQYFGPGTRLTVL.

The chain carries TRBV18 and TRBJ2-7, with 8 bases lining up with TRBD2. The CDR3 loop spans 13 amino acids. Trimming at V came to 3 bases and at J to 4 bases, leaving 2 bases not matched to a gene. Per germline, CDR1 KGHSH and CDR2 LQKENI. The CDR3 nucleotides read TGTGCCAGCTCACCGGGACTAGTTTACGAGCAGTACTTC. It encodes CASSPGLVYEQYF.

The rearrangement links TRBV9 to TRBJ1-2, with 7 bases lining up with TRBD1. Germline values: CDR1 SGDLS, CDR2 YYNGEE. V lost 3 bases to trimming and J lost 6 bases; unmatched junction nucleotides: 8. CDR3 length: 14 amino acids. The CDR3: CASSGGRQGHGYTF. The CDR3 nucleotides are TGTGCCAGCAGCGGCGGGAGACAGGGCCATGGCTACACCTTC.

CDR3 nucleotide sequence: TGTGCCAGCAGCCACTTTAGTGAGGGGGGCTCCTATAATTCACCCCTCCACTTT. Translated, it gives CASSHFSEGGSYNSPLHF. The V gene is TRBV3-1 (or the pseudogene TRBV3-2), the J gene TRBJ1-6, with a weak D call TRBD1 (6 bases). The V gene's germline CDR1 is LGHDT and CDR2 YNNKEL (reference sequence). CDR3 size: 18 residues. With 3 bases removed from V and 0 bases from J, the gap between germline ends came to 15 bases.

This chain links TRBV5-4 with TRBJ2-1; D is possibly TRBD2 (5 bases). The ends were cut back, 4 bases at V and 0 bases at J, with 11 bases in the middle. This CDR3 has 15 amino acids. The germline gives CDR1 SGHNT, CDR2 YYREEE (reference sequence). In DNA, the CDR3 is TGTGCCAGCAGCAAAACTAGTAGCTCCTACAATGAGCAGTTCTTC. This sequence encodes CASSKTSSSYNEQFF.

The CDR3 loop is CAWIPNSGYGAFF. The CDR3 nucleotides read TGTGCCTGGATTCCCAATTCCGGATACGGAGCTTTCTTT. The V call is TRBV30, the J call TRBJ1-1; D is unresolved. CDR1 is GTSNPN and CDR2 is SVGIG in the germline V gene (reference sequence). Trimming left V 4 bases short and J 10 bases short, with 19 bases between. CDR3 size: 13 residues.

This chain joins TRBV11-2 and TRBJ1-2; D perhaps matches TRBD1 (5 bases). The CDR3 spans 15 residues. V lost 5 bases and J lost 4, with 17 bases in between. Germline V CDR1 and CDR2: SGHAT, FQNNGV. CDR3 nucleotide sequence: TGTGCCAGCAGCCCCAGGGAGGGACGGAGCTATGGCTACACCTTC. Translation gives CASSPREGRSYGYTF. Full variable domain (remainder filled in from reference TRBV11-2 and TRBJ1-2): EAGVAQSPRYKIIEKRQSVAFWCNPISGHATLYWYQQILGQGPKLLIQFQNNGVVDDSQLPKDRFSAERLKGVDSTLKIQPAKLEDSAVYLCASSPREGRSYGYTFGSGTRLTVV.

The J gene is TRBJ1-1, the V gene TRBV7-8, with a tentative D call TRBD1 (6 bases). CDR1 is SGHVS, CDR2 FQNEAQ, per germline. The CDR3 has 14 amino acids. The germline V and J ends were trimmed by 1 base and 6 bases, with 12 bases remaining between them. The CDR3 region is CASSLVRGDPEAFF. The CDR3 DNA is TGTGCCAGCAGCTTAGTAAGGGGGGATCCTGAAGCTTTCTTT. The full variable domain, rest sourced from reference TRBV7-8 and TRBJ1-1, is GAGVSQSPRYKVAKRGQDVALRCDPISGHVSLFWYQQALGQGPEFLTYFQNEAQLDKSGLPSDRFFAERPEGSVSTLKIQRTQQEDSAVYLCASSLVRGDPEAFFGQGTRLTVV.

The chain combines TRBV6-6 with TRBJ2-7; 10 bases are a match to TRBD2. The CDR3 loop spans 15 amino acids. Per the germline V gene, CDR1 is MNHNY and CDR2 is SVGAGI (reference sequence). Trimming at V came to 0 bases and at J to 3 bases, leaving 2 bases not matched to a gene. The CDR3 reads CASSYSRTSGYEQYF. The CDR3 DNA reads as TGTGCCAGCAGTTACTCGCGGACTAGCGGCTACGAGCAGTACTTC.